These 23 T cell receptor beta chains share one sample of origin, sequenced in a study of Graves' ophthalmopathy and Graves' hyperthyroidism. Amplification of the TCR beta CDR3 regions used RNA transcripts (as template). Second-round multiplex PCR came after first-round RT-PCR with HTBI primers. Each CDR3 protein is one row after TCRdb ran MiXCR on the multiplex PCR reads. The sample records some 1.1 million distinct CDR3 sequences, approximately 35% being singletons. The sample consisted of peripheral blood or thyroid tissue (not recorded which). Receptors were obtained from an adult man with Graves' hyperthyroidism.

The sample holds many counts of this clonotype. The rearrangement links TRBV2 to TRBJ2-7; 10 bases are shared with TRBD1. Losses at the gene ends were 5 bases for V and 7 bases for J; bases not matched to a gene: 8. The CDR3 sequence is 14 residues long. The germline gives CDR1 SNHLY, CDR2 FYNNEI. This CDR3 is CASSYGTGAREQYF. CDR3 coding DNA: TGTGCCAGCAGTTATGGGACAGGGGCGCGAGAGCAGTACTTC. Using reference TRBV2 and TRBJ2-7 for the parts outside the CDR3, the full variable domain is EPEVTQTPSHQVTQMGQEVILRCVPISNHLYFYWYRQILGQKVEFLVSFYNNEISEKSEIFDDQFSVERPDGSNFTLKIRSTKLEDSAMYFCASSYGTGAREQYFGPGTRLTVT.

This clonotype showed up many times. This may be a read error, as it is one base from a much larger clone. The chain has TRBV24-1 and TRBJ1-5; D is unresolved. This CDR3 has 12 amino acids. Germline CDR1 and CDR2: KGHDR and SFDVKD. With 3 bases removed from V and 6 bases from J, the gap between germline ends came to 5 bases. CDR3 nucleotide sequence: TGTGCCACCAGTGATACGGCTCAGCCCCAGCATTTT. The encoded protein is CATSDTAQPQHF.

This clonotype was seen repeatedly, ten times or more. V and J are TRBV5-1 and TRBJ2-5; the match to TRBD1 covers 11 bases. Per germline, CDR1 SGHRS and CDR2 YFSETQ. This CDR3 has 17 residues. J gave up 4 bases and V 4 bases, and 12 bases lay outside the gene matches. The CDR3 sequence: CASSGQGASLNRETQYF. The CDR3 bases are TGCGCCAGCAGCGGACAGGGGGCGTCGCTTAACCGAGAGACCCAGTACTTC.

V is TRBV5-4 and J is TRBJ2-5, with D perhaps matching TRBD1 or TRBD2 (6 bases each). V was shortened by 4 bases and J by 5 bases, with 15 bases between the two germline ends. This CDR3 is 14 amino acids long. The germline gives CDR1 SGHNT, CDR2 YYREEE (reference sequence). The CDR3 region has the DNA TGTGCCAGCAGCCAGGGGAGGTTCTATGAGACCCAGTACTTC. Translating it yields CASSQGRFYETQYF.

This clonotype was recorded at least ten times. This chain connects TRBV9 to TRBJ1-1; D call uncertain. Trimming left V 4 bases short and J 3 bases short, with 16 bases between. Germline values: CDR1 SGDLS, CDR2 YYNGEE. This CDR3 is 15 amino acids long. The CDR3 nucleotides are TGTGCCAGCAGCCCATACACCACTTTTGACACTGAAGCTTTCTTT. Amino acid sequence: CASSPYTTFDTEAFF.

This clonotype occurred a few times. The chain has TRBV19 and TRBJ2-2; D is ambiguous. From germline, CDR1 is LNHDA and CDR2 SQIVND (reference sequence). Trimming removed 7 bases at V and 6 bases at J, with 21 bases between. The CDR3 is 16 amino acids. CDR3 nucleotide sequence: TGTGCCAGTAATCCACCCTCGCAAGGTTGGGCCGGGGAGCTGTTTTTT. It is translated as CASNPPSQGWAGELFF.

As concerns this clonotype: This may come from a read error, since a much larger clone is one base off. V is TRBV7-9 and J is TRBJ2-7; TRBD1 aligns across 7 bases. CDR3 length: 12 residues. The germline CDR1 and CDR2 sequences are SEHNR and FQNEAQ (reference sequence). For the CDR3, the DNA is TGTGCCGGCAGCCCGACAGGGTTCGAGCAGTACTTC. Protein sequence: CAGSPTGFEQYF.

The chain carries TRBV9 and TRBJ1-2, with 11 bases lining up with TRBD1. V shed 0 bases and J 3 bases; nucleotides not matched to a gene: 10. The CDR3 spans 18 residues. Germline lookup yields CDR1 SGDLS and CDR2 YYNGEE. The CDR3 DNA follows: TGTGCCAGCAGCGTAGCGGGACAGGGGGAGCTTACCTACTATGGCTACACCTTC. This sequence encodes CASSVAGQGELTYYGYTF.

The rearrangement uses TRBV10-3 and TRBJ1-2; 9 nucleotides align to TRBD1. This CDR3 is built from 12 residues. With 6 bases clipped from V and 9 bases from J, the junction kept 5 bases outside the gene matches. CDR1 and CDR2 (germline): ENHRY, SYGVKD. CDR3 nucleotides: TGTGCCATCAGCCAGGGACAGGGAAGCTACACCTTC. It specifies CAISQGQGSYTF.

Written as DNA, the CDR3 is TGTGCCATCAGTGACCCTCCCGAACTAGCGGGAAGCTCTGGGGCCAACGTCCTGACTTTC. Translating gives CAISDPPELAGSSGANVLTF. The rearrangement uses TRBV10-3 and TRBJ2-6; 10 bases are shared with TRBD2. The germline gives CDR1 ENHRY, CDR2 SYGVKD. V gave up 3 bases and J gave up 0 bases; unmatched junction bases: 11. The CDR3 has 20 residues.

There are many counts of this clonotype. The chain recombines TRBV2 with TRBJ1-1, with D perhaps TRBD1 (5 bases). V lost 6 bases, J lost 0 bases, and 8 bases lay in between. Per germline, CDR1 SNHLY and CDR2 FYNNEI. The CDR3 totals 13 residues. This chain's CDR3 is CASRGTLNTEAFF. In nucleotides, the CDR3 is TGTGCCAGCAGGGGGACGTTGAACACTGAAGCTTTCTTT.

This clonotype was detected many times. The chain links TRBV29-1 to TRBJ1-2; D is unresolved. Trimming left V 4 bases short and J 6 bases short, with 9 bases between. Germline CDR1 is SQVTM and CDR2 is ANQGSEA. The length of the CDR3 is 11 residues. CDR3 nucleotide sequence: TGCAGCGTTGCTGATGGCGATGGCTACACCTTC. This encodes CSVADGDGYTF.

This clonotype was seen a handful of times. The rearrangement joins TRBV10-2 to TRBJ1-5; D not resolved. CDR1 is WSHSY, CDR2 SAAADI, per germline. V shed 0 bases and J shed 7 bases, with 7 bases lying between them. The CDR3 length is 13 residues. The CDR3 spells CASSESDWQPQHF. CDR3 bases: TGCGCCAGCAGTGAGTCAGACTGGCAGCCCCAGCATTTT.

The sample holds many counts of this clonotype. CDR3 in DNA: TGTGCCACTAGGGGGGTCCTGTACGAGCAGTACTTC. Its translation is CATRGVLYEQYF. This sequence joins TRBV19 and TRBJ2-7; D may match TRBD1 or TRBD2 (6 bases each). Trimming removed 10 bases from V and 4 bases from J, with 14 bases in between. This CDR3 is built from 12 residues. CDR1 is LNHDA, CDR2 SQIVND, per germline (reference sequence).

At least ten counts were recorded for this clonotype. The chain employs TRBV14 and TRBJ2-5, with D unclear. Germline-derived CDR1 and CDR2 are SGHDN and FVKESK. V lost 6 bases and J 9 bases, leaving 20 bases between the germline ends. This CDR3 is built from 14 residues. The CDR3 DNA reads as TGTGCCAGCAGATTAGGCGGATCGGTGGAATCCCAGTACTTC. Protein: CASRLGGSVESQYF.

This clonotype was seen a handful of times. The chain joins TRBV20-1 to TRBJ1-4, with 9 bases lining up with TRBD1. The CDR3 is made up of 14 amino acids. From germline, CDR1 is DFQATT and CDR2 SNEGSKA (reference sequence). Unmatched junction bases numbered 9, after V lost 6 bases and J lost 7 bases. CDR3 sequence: CSARAGTGREKLFF. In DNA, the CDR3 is TGCAGTGCAAGGGCAGGGACAGGGCGTGAAAAACTGTTTTTT.

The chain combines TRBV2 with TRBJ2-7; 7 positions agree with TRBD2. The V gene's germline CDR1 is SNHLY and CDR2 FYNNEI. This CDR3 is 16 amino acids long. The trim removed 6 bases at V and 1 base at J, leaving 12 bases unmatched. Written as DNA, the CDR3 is TGTGCCAGCAGCTTGGGTCACGGGAGGTCTTCCTACGAGCAGTACTTC. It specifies CASSLGHGRSSYEQYF.

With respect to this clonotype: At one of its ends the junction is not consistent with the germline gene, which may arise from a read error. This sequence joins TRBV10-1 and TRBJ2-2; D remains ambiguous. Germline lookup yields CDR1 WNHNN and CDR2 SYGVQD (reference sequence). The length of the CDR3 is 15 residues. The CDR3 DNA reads TGTGCCAGCAGCCAAGAACGGACGGTTAACGGGGAGCTGTTTTTT. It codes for CASSQERTVNGELFF.

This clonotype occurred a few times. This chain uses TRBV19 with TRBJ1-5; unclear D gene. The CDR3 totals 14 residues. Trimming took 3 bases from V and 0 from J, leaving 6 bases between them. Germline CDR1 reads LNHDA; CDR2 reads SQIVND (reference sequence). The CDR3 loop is CASSIAYSNQPQHF. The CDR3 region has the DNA TGTGCCAGTAGTATTGCGTATAGCAATCAGCCCCAGCATTTT.

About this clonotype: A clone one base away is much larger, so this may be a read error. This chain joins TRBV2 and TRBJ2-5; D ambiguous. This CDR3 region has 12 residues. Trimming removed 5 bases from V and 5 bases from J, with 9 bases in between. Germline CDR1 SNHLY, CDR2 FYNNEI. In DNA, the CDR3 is TGTGCCAGCAGTACGGACCTCGAGACCCAGTACTTC. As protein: CASSTDLETQYF.

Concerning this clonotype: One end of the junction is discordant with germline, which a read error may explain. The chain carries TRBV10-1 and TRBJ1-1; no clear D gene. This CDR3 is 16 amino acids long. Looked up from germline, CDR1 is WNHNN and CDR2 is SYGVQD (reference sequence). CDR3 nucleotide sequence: TGTGCCAGCAGTTTAGACGTGGTAGAGCGGAACACTGAAGCTTTCTTT. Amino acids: CASSLDVVERNTEAFF.

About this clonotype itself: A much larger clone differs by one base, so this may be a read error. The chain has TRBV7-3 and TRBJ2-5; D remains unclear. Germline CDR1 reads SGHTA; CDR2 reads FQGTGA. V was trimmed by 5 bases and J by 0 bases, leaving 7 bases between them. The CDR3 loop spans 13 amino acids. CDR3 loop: CASSQENQETQYF. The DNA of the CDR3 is TGTGCCAGCAGCCAGGAGAACCAAGAGACCCAGTACTTC.

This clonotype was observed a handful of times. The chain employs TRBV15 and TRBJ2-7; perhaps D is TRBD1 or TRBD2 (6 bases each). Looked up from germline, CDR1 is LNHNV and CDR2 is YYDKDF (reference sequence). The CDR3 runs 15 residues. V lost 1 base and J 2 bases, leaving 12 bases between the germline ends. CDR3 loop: CATSRVGGQPYEQYF. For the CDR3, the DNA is TGTGCCACCAGCAGAGTTGGGGGGCAGCCCTACGAGCAGTACTTC.